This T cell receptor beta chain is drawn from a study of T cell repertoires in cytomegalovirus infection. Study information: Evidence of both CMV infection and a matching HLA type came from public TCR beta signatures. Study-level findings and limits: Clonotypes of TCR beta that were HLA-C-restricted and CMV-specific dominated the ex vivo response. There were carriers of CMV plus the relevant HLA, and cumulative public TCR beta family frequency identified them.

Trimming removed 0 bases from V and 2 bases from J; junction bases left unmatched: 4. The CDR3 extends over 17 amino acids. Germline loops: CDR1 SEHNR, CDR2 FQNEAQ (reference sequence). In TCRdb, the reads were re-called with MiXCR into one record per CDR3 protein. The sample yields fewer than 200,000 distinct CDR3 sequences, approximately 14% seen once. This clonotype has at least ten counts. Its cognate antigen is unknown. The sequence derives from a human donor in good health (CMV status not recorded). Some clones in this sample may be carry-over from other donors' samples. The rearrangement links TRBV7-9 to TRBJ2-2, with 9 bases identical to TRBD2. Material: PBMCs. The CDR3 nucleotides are TGTGCCAGCAGCTTAGCGCTAGCGGGACTCAACACCGGGGAGCTGTTTTTT. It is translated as CASSLALAGLNTGELFF. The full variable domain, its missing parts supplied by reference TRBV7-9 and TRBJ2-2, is DTGVSQNPRHKITKRGQNVTFRCDPISEHNRLYWYRQTLGQGPEFLTYFQNEAQLEKSRLLSDRFSAERPKGSFSTLEIQRTEQGDSAMYLCASSLALAGLNTGELFFGEGSRLTVL.